This T cell receptor beta chain was retrieved from a study of shared clonotypes between healthy human individuals. Overall study context: For every donor, three CD4 naive, three CD4 memory, two CD8 naive and one CD8 memory plates were used. Study-wide results and caveats: Clonotypes shared by all four donors outscored non-shared clonotypes in generation probability.

Both subsets, CD45RA+ naive and CD45RA-negative memory, were split from the CD4+ cells. On this clone: Antigen unknown.

Sorted-subset replicate PCR reactions contained approximately 190 ng DNA, corresponding to some 28,000 T cell genomes. The method was immunoSEQ multiplex PCR; TCRdb's version includes in-frame clones alone and lacks a portion of them. The repertoire consists of some 2.3 million clones, with 85% to 95% occurring once and the leading ten covering under 0.45%. The CDR3 is 17 residues long. V lost 6 bases to trimming and J lost 0 bases; unmatched junction nucleotides: 7. This sequence joins TRBV6-7 and TRBJ2-3; 12 bases are a match to TRBD2. TRBV6-7 belongs to the ORF category, with a function that is uncertain. The receptor comes from a man aged 18 to 30 in good health. Some clones in this sample may be carry-over from other donors' samples. The sequenced sample was naive CD4+ T cells from PBMCs. Stated subset: CD45RA+ positively selected. The CDR3 is CASRRLAGGISTDTQYF. CDR3 DNA: TGTGCCAGCAGAAGGCTAGCGGGGGGGATAAGCACAGATACGCAGTATTTT.